The clone carrying this TCR beta chain has at least ten counts. MiXCR, run by TCRdb on the RT-PCR reads, gives a single entry per CDR3 protein. The sample consists of around 600,000 distinct CDR3 sequences, around 10% of them appearing once. The entry originates in a study of response to subunit inactivated influenza vaccine. V dropped 3 bases and J dropped 0; count of bases not matched to a gene: 4. Germline CDR1 SGHVS, CDR2 FQNEAQ. This CDR3 is built from 15 residues. This same sample was also taken into another study, of T cells expressing NK-cell markers. That paper adds: Synthesis of TCR beta cDNA relied on 5'RACE template switching carrying UMIs.

V and J are TRBV7-8 and TRBJ1-1; 7 positions match TRBD1. Sample: PBMCs from blood, taken on the day of vaccination. This TCR was recovered from a man in his fifties who received an inactivated influenza vaccine. CDR3: CASSFRTGLNTEAFF. In nucleotides, the CDR3 is TGTGCCAGCAGCTTTCGGACAGGACTGAACACTGAAGCTTTCTTT.